This T cell receptor beta chain was documented in a study of blood T cell repertoires in COVID-19. Deletions cut 7 bases from V and 0 bases from J, with 10 bases between. The germline CDR1 and CDR2 sequences are SNHLY and FYNNEI. This CDR3 contains 13 residues. Produced via immunoSEQ multiplex PCR; TCRdb's table is partial and in-frame only. There are tens of thousands of clones in the sample; roughly 82% occur only once, and approximately 19% lies in the top ten. The receptor was derived from a human donor in a cohort sampled during active COVID-19. The chain carries TRBV2 and TRBJ2-7; D is perhaps TRBD2 (6 bases). Sequenced sample: peripheral blood. The CDR3 sequence: CASTPGDSYEQYF. In DNA form, the CDR3 reads TGTGCCAGCACCCCGGGGGACTCCTACGAGCAGTACTTC.